Included here is one TCR beta chain sequence, with context. Antigen specificity is unknown. Primers for the PCR totalled 60 Vbeta and 13 Jbeta. Assay: immunoSEQ multiplex PCR; the TCRdb copy retains only in-frame clones and omits some. This table has just over 150,000 clones, roughly 79% appearing once. The data were taken from a study of cytomegalovirus exposure and HLA in healthy donors. Notes on the study in general: Many donors carried some public TCRs, although rarity characterized most TCR sequences. Specificity of three CMV-associated chains for CMV antigens was verified in vitro.

The CDR3 covers 14 residues. V was trimmed by 10 bases and J by 2 bases, leaving 15 bases between them. Germline CDR1 and CDR2: SEHNR and FQNEAQ (reference sequence). The sequence derives from a woman in her 50s in good health and CMV-seropositive. The specimen was PBMCs. The chain carries TRBV7-9 and TRBJ1-3; D gene unclear. CDR3 protein: CAKDGGSPGNTIYF. In nucleotides, the CDR3 is TGTGCCAAGGATGGAGGGAGCCCTGGAAACACCATATATTTT. The full variable domain, with the rest looked up from reference TRBV7-9 and TRBJ1-3, is DTGVSQNPRHKITKRGQNVTFRCDPISEHNRLYWYRQTLGQGPEFLTYFQNEAQLEKSRLLSDRFSAERPKGSFSTLEIQRTEQGDSAMYLCAKDGGSPGNTIYFGEGSWLTVV.